These 11 T cell receptor beta chains came from one sample sequenced in a study of blood T cells in healthy people across ages. Together with a sample-barcoded 5' primer, a J-beta primer mix was included in a second PCR lasting roughly 6 to 12 cycles. MiXCR, applied by TCRdb to the 5' RACE reads, yields one record per CDR3 protein. This table holds roughly 730,000 distinct CDR3 sequences, 45% to 70% found once. The material sequenced was blood. These receptors were collected from a man between 40 and 49 years old in good health.

This clonotype was recorded a few times. V usage is TRBV29-1 and J usage is TRBJ1-4, with D tentatively TRBD1 (5 bases). The V and J ends lost 7 bases and 6 bases respectively, with 15 bases between them. Germline values: CDR1 SQVTM, CDR2 ANQGSEA. The CDR3 length is 13 residues. Here the CDR3 DNA reads TGCAGCGCCGGTGGGGGGGGATATGAAAAACTGTTTTTT. Amino acids: CSAGGGGYEKLFF.

The V and J genes are TRBV10-3 and TRBJ1-2, with TRBD1 as a possible D gene (5 bases). There are 12 residues in the CDR3. CDR1 and CDR2 from the germline V gene are ENHRY and SYGVKD. V was clipped by 7 bases and J by 2 bases, with 8 bases between them. The CDR3 spells CAIKRDNYGYTF. DNA for the CDR3: TGTGCCATCAAGAGGGACAACTATGGCTACACCTTC.

This sequence joins TRBV7-2 and TRBJ2-3; D is ambiguous. V lost 2 bases and J lost 2, with 14 bases in between. Germline-derived CDR1 and CDR2 are SGHTA and FQGNSA. The CDR3 runs 16 residues. The CDR3 DNA reads TGTGCCAGCAGCTTACGGCCCGAAATACACACAGATACGCAGTATTTT. It yields the protein CASSLRPEIHTDTQYF.

J is TRBJ2-7 and V is TRBV6-1, with D unresolved. V was pared by 6 bases and J by 4 bases, with 10 bases between. This CDR3 is built from 12 residues. Per the germline V gene, CDR1 is MNHNS and CDR2 is SASEGT. The CDR3 DNA reads TGTGCCAGCAGGGAATCTATATACGAGCAGTACTTC. This gives the protein CASRESIYEQYF.

This clonotype was seen only a few times. The chain is built from TRBV28 and TRBJ2-7; D is unclear. The germline gives CDR1 MDHEN, CDR2 SYDVKM. This CDR3 has 12 amino acids. Trimming pared 3 bases from V and 3 bases from J, leaving 6 bases between. CDR3 amino acids: CASSFGNYEQYF. CDR3 bases: TGTGCCAGCAGTTTCGGTAACTACGAGCAGTACTTC. Full variable domain (remainder filled in from reference TRBV28 and TRBJ2-7): DVKVTQSSRYLVKRTGEKVFLECVQDMDHENMFWYRQDPGLGLRLIYFSYDVKMKEKGDIPEGYSVSREKKERFSLILESASTNQTSMYLCASSFGNYEQYFGPGTRLTVT.

This clonotype was counted between two and nine times. The V call is TRBV24-1, the J call TRBJ2-3; D is ambiguous. Looked up from germline, CDR1 is KGHDR and CDR2 is SFDVKD. V was cut by 3 bases and J by 0 bases, with 9 bases left in between. The CDR3 totals 15 residues. The chain's CDR3 is CATSDTRTSTDTQYF. The DNA of the CDR3 is TGTGCCACCAGTGATACGAGAACTAGCACAGATACGCAGTATTTT.

This clonotype turned up a few times. The chain is built from TRBV29-1 and TRBJ2-7, with TRBD2 identical over 13 bases. The CDR3 totals 14 residues. V trimming: 6 bases; J trimming: 4 bases; junction bases outside the gene matches: 6. CDR1 SQVTM and CDR2 ANQGSEA come from the germline V gene. As DNA, the CDR3 is TGCAGCGTGGGGACTAGCGGGATTCGTTACGAGCAGTACTTC. It codes for CSVGTSGIRYEQYF.

This clonotype was recorded a few times. The genes are TRBV5-1 and TRBJ2-3; 8 bases match TRBD1. The CDR3 spans 14 residues. V lost 5 bases to trimming and J lost 2 bases; unmatched junction nucleotides: 4. The germline V gene encodes CDR1 SGHRS and CDR2 YFSETQ. Here the CDR3 reads CASSWDRPTDTQYF. Written as DNA, the CDR3 is TGCGCCAGCAGTTGGGACAGGCCCACAGATACGCAGTATTTT.

The rearrangement links TRBV6-1 to TRBJ1-5; D call uncertain. Trimming left V 2 bases short and J 5 bases short, with 7 bases between. The germline gives CDR1 MNHNS, CDR2 SASEGT. The CDR3 is 13 residues long. The CDR3 loop is CASSELGDQPQHF. The CDR3 region has the DNA TGTGCCAGCAGTGAATTAGGAGATCAGCCCCAGCATTTT.

The chain links TRBV5-6 to TRBJ2-7; D is tentatively TRBD1 or TRBD2 (5 bases each). Trimming removed 0 bases from V and 7 bases from J, with 17 bases in between. CDR1 is SGHDT and CDR2 is YYEEEE in the germline V gene. This CDR3 has 15 amino acids. The CDR3 DNA sequence: TGTGCCAGCAGCTTGGGGGGACCAGCCCCGGGGGAGCAGTACTTC. Translation gives CASSLGGPAPGEQYF.

The V and J genes are TRBV5-4 and TRBJ2-4, with TRBD2 matching over 7 bases. The end of the DNA aligns better with TRBJ2-5, so the J call may be wrong. The CDR3 length is 14 residues. Germline V lookup: CDR1 SGHNT, CDR2 YYREEE (reference sequence). CDR3: CASSMGGPRETQYF. As DNA, the CDR3 is TGTGCCAGCAGCATGGGAGGGCCCAGAGAGACCCAGTACTTC.